This T cell receptor beta chain was identified during a study of shared clonotypes between healthy human individuals. As to this clone: Antigen specificity is unknown.

Per sorted-subset replicate PCR, input was around 200 ng DNA, representing roughly 29,000 T cell genomes. The table came from immunoSEQ multiplex PCR; TCRdb's copy has only in-frame clones and leaves some out. The table includes around 79,000 clones, about 65% detected once. The J segment lost 4 bases and the V segment lost 3 bases, leaving 14 bases of the junction unmatched. This CDR3 spans 17 amino acids. CDR1 and CDR2 from the germline V gene are SEHNR and FQNEAQ (reference sequence). Overall study findings and caveats: Sample collection involved blood only; tissue repertoires are likely different. Only a few donors were included, so the genetic and exposure-history diversity represented was limited.

The chain is built from TRBV7-9 and TRBJ2-7; 8 bases agree with TRBD2. This clonotype was obtained from a man aged 25 to 40 in good health. Sequencing was carried out using memory CD8+ T cells sorted from blood. Subset reported: CD45RO+ cells pooled with CCR7-negative TemRA cells. CDR3: CASSLVIAGPLAYEQYF. In DNA, the CDR3 is TGTGCCAGCAGCTTGGTAATAGCGGGACCCCTTGCTTACGAGCAGTACTTC.